This TCR beta chain was identified during a study of blood T cell repertoires in COVID-19. The repertoire was sequenced with immunoSEQ multiplex PCR; TCRdb's copy has only in-frame clones and lacks some. The sample has 85,000 to 100,000 clones, 85% to 90% seen once. This CDR3 has 16 amino acids. CDR1 and CDR2 (germline): SGHRS, YFSETQ. J gave up 2 bases and V 5 bases, and 7 bases lay outside the gene matches. The sequence derives from a man aged 60 to 69 with acute or convalescent COVID-19. The chain uses TRBV5-1 and TRBJ2-5, with 12 bases lining up with TRBD2. Sequencing was done on a sample of peripheral blood. In nucleotides, the CDR3 is TGCGCCAGCAGTCTAGCGGGAGGGAGGGGGCAAGAGACCCAGTACTTC. It is translated as CASSLAGGRGQETQYF. Full variable domain (rest looked up from reference TRBV5-1 and TRBJ2-5): KAGVTQTPRYLIKTRGQQVTLSCSPISGHRSVSWYQQTPGQGLQFLFEYFSETQRNKGNFPGRFSGRQFSNSRSEMNVSTLELGDSALYLCASSLAGGRGQETQYFGPGTRLLVL.